This is a list of T cell receptor beta chains from one sample in a study of beta chain features in type 1 diabetes. Assay: immunoSEQ multiplex PCR; the TCRdb copy retains only in-frame clones and omits some. Here the sample spans a few hundred thousand clones, roughly an eighth being singletons. The sequencing input was naive CD4+ T cells from blood. The receptors derive from a man between 25 and 39 years old with type 1 diabetes. The CDR3 runs from the conserved cysteine through the conserved F or W. Fields, in order: D gene, clone size, J gene, V gene, CDR3 protein, CDR3 DNA. The D gene is left open where the match is weak. Clone size, where shown, is once, few, many, or a class for clones that have expanded.

D: .
size: few
J: TRBJ2-2
V: TRBV2
CDR3: CASSGQVGTGELFF
DNA: TGTGCCAGCAGTGGCCAGGTTGGCACCGGGGAGCTGTTTTTT

D: TRBD2
size: few
J: TRBJ2-7
V: TRBV30
CDR3: CAWSGAGKVYEQYF
DNA: TGTGCCTGGAGTGGAGCGGGGAAGGTCTACGAGCAGTACTTC

D: TRBD1
size: few
J: TRBJ1-1
V: TRBV15
CDR3: CATSSRDSPILNTEAFF
DNA: TGTGCCACCAGCAGCCGGGACAGTCCGATCTTGAACACTGAAGCTTTCTTT

D: .
size: .
J: TRBJ1-3
V: TRBV27
CDR3: CASSQYGGNTIYF
DNA: TGTGCCAGCAGTCAATACGGGGGAAACACCATATATTTT

D: TRBD2
size: few
J: TRBJ2-1
V: TRBV6-6
CDR3: CASSLTSGSYNEQFF
DNA: TGTGCCAGCAGTTTGACTAGCGGCTCCTACAATGAGCAGTTCTTC

D: TRBD2
size: few
J: TRBJ2-1
V: TRBV7-3
CDR3: CASILEAYLAEDSYNEQFF
DNA: TGTGCCAGCATCCTGGAGGCATATCTAGCGGAGGACTCCTACAATGAGCAGTTCTTC

D: .
size: few
J: TRBJ2-5
V: TRBV5-6
CDR3: CASSLIAAQETQYF
DNA: TGTGCCAGCAGTTTGATAGCGGCACAAGAGACCCAGTACTTC

D: .
size: .
J: TRBJ1-2
V: TRBV4-2
CDR3: CASSQEGYNRVRFDGYTF
DNA: TGTGCCAGCAGCCAAGAAGGATACAACAGGGTTAGGTTCGATGGCTACACCTTC

D: .
size: .
J: TRBJ2-1
V: TRBV18
CDR3: CASSHSVSSYNEQFF
DNA: TGTGCCAGCTCGCACAGTGTAAGCTCCTACAATGAGCAGTTCTTC

D: TRBD2
size: .
J: TRBJ2-6
V: TRBV18
CDR3: CASSPSAGAAGANVLTF
DNA: TGTGCCAGCTCACCCTCAGCGGGAGCAGCTGGGGCCAACGTCCTGACTTTC

D: .
size: few
J: TRBJ2-3
V: TRBV7-9
CDR3: CASSLGWVGTSTDTQYF
DNA: TGTGCCAGCAGCCTTGGTTGGGTGGGGACTAGCACAGATACGCAGTATTTT

D: .
size: few
J: TRBJ1-5
V: TRBV4-3
CDR3: CASSQERRVGQPQHF
DNA: TGCGCCAGCAGCCAAGAAAGGAGGGTGGGTCAGCCCCAGCATTTT

D: TRBD1
size: few
J: TRBJ1-2
V: TRBV2
CDR3: CASDWTGVGYTF
DNA: TGTGCCAGCGATTGGACAGGGGTCGGCTACACCTTC

D: .
size: .
J: TRBJ2-1
V: TRBV29-1
CDR3: CSVEDQGGGYLPNEQFF
DNA: TGCAGCGTTGAAGATCAAGGTGGGGGCTACCTTCCCAATGAGCAGTTCTTC

D: TRBD2
size: .
J: TRBJ2-7
V: TRBV7-9
CDR3: CASSLWAGGYEQYF
DNA: TGTGCCAGCAGCTTATGGGCGGGAGGCTACGAGCAGTACTTC

D: .
size: .
J: TRBJ1-5
V: TRBV28
CDR3: CASRPLGGLQPQHF
DNA: TGTGCCAGCAGGCCTTTGGGGGGGCTTCAGCCCCAGCATTTT

D: .
size: .
J: TRBJ2-7
V: TRBV11-2
CDR3: CASSSQGYEQYF
DNA: TGTGCCAGCAGCTCACAGGGCTACGAGCAGTACTTC

D: TRBD1
size: .
J: TRBJ1-2
V: TRBV9
CDR3: CASSVGQGARYGYTF
DNA: TGTGCCAGCAGCGTGGGACAGGGGGCCCGCTATGGCTACACCTTC

D: TRBD1
size: few
J: TRBJ1-2
V: TRBV27
CDR3: CASSLGTGADYGYTF
DNA: TGTGCCAGCAGTTTAGGGACAGGGGCGGACTATGGCTACACCTTC

D: TRBD1
size: few
J: TRBJ1-5
V: TRBV5-1
CDR3: CASSTGQGGQPQHF
DNA: TGCGCCAGCAGCACCGGACAGGGAGGCCAGCCCCAGCATTTT

D: TRBD2
size: few
J: TRBJ2-1
V: TRBV5-1
CDR3: CASSSLAGGPGNEQFF
DNA: TGCGCCAGCAGCTCTCTAGCGGGAGGGCCAGGCAATGAGCAGTTCTTC

D: TRBD1
size: .
J: TRBJ1-2
V: TRBV28
CDR3: CASSRTGIAYGYTF
DNA: TGTGCCAGCAGTCGGACAGGGATCGCCTATGGCTACACCTTC

D: .
size: few
J: TRBJ1-1
V: TRBV28
CDR3: CASAGLNTEAFF
DNA: TGTGCCAGCGCGGGGCTGAACACTGAAGCTTTCTTT

D: .
size: .
J: TRBJ2-3
V: TRBV9
CDR3: CASSVVGSRTDTQYF
DNA: TGTGCCAGCAGCGTAGTTGGGAGTCGCACAGATACGCAGTATTTT

D: .
size: .
J: TRBJ2-7
V: TRBV9
CDR3: CASSVRDTGTYEQYF
DNA: TGTGCCAGCAGCGTTCGTGACACGGGGACCTACGAGCAGTACTTC

D: .
size: few
J: TRBJ1-4
V: TRBV7-9
CDR3: CASSLTVNEKLFF
DNA: TGTGCCAGCAGCTTGACAGTTAATGAAAAACTGTTTTTT

D: TRBD2
size: .
J: TRBJ2-1
V: TRBV18
CDR3: CASSPGLAGYNEQFF
DNA: TGTGCCAGCTCACCGGGACTAGCTGGATACAATGAGCAGTTCTTC

D: .
size: .
J: TRBJ1-5
V: TRBV27
CDR3: CASSPSNQPQHF
DNA: TGTGCCAGCAGTCCGAGCAATCAGCCCCAGCATTTT

D: .
size: few
J: TRBJ1-2
V: TRBV19
CDR3: CASSMQYYGYTF
DNA: TGTGCCAGTAGTATGCAGTACTATGGCTACACCTTC

D: .
size: few
J: TRBJ2-3
V: TRBV4-3
CDR3: CASSQGTRADTQYF
DNA: TGCGCCAGCAGCCAAGGTACGCGGGCAGATACGCAGTATTTT

D: TRBD2
size: few
J: TRBJ2-1
V: TRBV7-2
CDR3: CASSPSLGLGKGEQFF
DNA: TGTGCCAGCAGCCCCTCGCTGGGACTAGGAAAGGGTGAGCAGTTCTTC

D: TRBD1
size: .
J: TRBJ2-7
V: TRBV4-3
CDR3: CASSQETGGWAYEQYF
DNA: TGCGCCAGCAGCCAAGAGACAGGGGGCTGGGCCTACGAGCAGTACTTC

D: TRBD1
size: few
J: TRBJ2-3
V: TRBV7-3
CDR3: CASSRGQGRADTQYF
DNA: TGTGCCAGCAGCCGGGGACAGGGGAGGGCAGATACGCAGTATTTT

D: .
size: .
J: TRBJ2-7
V: TRBV7-9
CDR3: CASSPKGAYSSYEQYF
DNA: TGTGCCAGCAGCCCCAAAGGGGCATACAGCTCCTACGAGCAGTACTTC

D: TRBD2
size: few
J: TRBJ2-1
V: TRBV4-2
CDR3: CASSQGGTSGILNEQFF
DNA: TGTGCCAGCAGCCAGGGTGGGACTAGCGGGATTCTCAATGAGCAGTTCTTC

D: .
size: few
J: TRBJ1-1
V: TRBV6-6
CDR3: CASTADRPGEAFF
DNA: TGTGCCAGCACCGCCGACAGACCAGGTGAAGCTTTCTTT

D: .
size: .
J: TRBJ2-2
V: TRBV6-5
CDR3: CASSRDSAGELFF
DNA: TGTGCCAGCAGTCGGGACTCTGCCGGGGAGCTGTTTTTT

D: .
size: few
J: TRBJ2-5
V: TRBV7-3
CDR3: CASSPRDTTGETQYF
DNA: TGTGCCAGCAGCCCCCGGGACACCACGGGGGAGACCCAGTACTTC

D: TRBD2
size: .
J: TRBJ2-1
V: TRBV30
CDR3: CAQGLAGGPYNEQFF
DNA: TGTGCCCAGGGACTAGCGGGAGGGCCTTACAATGAGCAGTTCTTC

D: .
size: .
J: TRBJ2-7
V: TRBV4-2
CDR3: CASSQESLAIYEQYF
DNA: TGTGCCAGCAGCCAAGAGTCGCTAGCGATCTACGAGCAGTACTTC

D: TRBD2
size: few
J: TRBJ2-2
V: TRBV4-1
CDR3: CASSQSGTSRTGELFF
DNA: TGCGCCAGCAGCCAATCCGGGACTAGTCGCACCGGGGAGCTGTTTTTT

D: TRBD1
size: few
J: TRBJ1-1
V: TRBV5-1
CDR3: CASGDLQGEAFF
DNA: TGCGCCAGCGGGGATCTACAGGGGGAAGCTTTCTTT

D: TRBD2
size: .
J: TRBJ2-1
V: TRBV30
CDR3: CAWSVGVLAGENEQFF
DNA: TGTGCCTGGAGTGTAGGGGTATTAGCGGGAGAAAATGAGCAGTTCTTC

D: .
size: few
J: TRBJ2-7
V: TRBV2
CDR3: CASARDSYEQYF
DNA: TGTGCCAGCGCGCGTGATTCCTACGAGCAGTACTTC

D: .
size: .
J: TRBJ2-3
V: TRBV20-1
CDR3: CSAAVLNTQYF
DNA: TGCAGTGCGGCAGTTTTAAATACGCAGTATTTT

D: .
size: .
J: TRBJ1-1
V: TRBV18
CDR3: CASSRLQEFTEAFF
DNA: TGTGCCAGCTCGCGATTACAGGAATTCACTGAAGCTTTCTTT

D: .
size: .
J: TRBJ2-3
V: TRBV7-2
CDR3: CASSAEQGRDTQYF
DNA: TGTGCCAGCAGCGCCGAACAGGGACGGGATACGCAGTATTTT

D: TRBD2
size: .
J: TRBJ2-5
V: TRBV28
CDR3: CASSFPSGSRETQYF
DNA: TGTGCCAGCAGTTTCCCCAGCGGGAGCCGAGAGACCCAGTACTTC

D: TRBD1
size: .
J: TRBJ2-1
V: TRBV6-6
CDR3: CASSLQGAHYNEQFF
DNA: TGTGCCAGCAGTTTACAGGGGGCCCACTACAATGAGCAGTTCTTC

D: .
size: few
J: TRBJ1-5
V: TRBV30
CDR3: CAWSTNSNQPQHF
DNA: TGTGCCTGGAGTACAAATAGCAATCAGCCCCAGCATTTT

D: .
size: .
J: TRBJ2-3
V: TRBV7-9
CDR3: CASNPPAVTDTQYF
DNA: TGTGCCAGCAACCCACCCGCAGTCACAGATACGCAGTATTTT

D: .
size: few
J: TRBJ2-1
V: TRBV4-3
CDR3: CASSQDRGRGGEQFF
DNA: TGCGCCAGCAGCCAAGATCGAGGGAGAGGGGGTGAGCAGTTCTTC

D: .
size: .
J: TRBJ1-5
V: TRBV2
CDR3: CASNPQGRNQPQHF
DNA: TGTGCCAGCAATCCACAGGGCCGCAATCAGCCCCAGCATTTT

D: .
size: few
J: TRBJ1-1
V: TRBV2
CDR3: CASSEGTAGFEAFF
DNA: TGTGCCAGCAGTGAAGGCACCGCGGGCTTTGAAGCTTTCTTT

D: TRBD1
size: few
J: TRBJ2-4
V: TRBV11-2
CDR3: CASSSIRDRGRWAKNIQYF
DNA: TGTGCCAGCAGCTCAATTCGGGACAGGGGGCGATGGGCCAAAAACATTCAGTACTTC

D: .
size: few
J: TRBJ2-7
V: TRBV28
CDR3: CASSLNNLFEQYF
DNA: TGTGCCAGCAGTTTAAACAATCTTTTCGAGCAGTACTTC

D: TRBD1
size: .
J: TRBJ1-2
V: TRBV19
CDR3: CASSTEDRVGYTF
DNA: TGTGCCAGTAGTACCGAGGACAGGGTTGGCTACACCTTC